A single sample is the source of the 27 T cell receptor beta chains below, sequenced in a study of T-cell memory formation after mild COVID-19 (dated by TCRdb to the early 2020s). Library method: 5' RACE. TCRdb records Illumina NovaSeq 6000 as the sequencer. The public reads were reprocessed in TCRdb via fastp at Q25 and MiXCR, keeping in-frame beta chains. Entries are consolidated by CDR3 protein sequence, retaining the most common genes and DNA. Counted in this sample were a few hundred thousand distinct CDR3 sequences; over 8.5% of them appeared once. The ten largest clonotypes hold approximately 20% of the sample. The sample was PBMCs or a T cell subset sorted from them (not recorded which). The origin of the receptors is a young man who had mild COVID-19 (a few samples of this study predate the infection). The sample titles of this study are shuffled in the database, so cell type and time point are left out; the donor was told from shared clones.

This clonotype appeared a few times. The CDR3 nucleotides are TGTGCCATCAGTGGTGCAGGGCTCCTAGACCCCCGGGGCTATGGCTACACCTTC. It encodes CAISGAGLLDPRGYGYTF. The rearrangement uses TRBV10-3 and TRBJ1-2, with D tentatively TRBD1 (5 bases). V was cut by 4 bases and J by 4 bases, with 25 bases left in between. Germline V gene sequence: CDR1 ENHRY, CDR2 SYGVKD. The CDR3 has 18 residues.

Only a few counts were recorded for this clonotype. This chain connects TRBV28 to TRBJ2-3, with D perhaps matching TRBD2 (5 bases). Germline CDR1 is MDHEN and CDR2 is SYDVKM. V lost 4 bases to trimming and J lost 4 bases, with 9 bases between them. The CDR3 length is 13 residues. CDR3 loop: CASSYEGPDTQYF. The CDR3 DNA reads TGTGCCAGCAGTTACGAGGGCCCAGATACGCAGTATTTT.

There are a few counts of this clonotype. The genes are TRBV18 and TRBJ1-5; 9 nucleotides line up with TRBD1. Germline V CDR1 and CDR2: KGHSH, LQKENI. V shed 6 bases, J shed 4 bases, and the junction held 7 bases outside the gene matches. This CDR3 region has 15 residues. The CDR3 is CASSAGTGWNQPQHF. CDR3 nucleotides: TGTGCCAGCTCCGCCGGGACAGGGTGGAATCAGCCCCAGCATTTT.

The chain recombines TRBV4-1 with TRBJ1-6; TRBD1 matches at 8 bases. The CDR3 length is 15 residues. Losses at the gene ends were 6 bases for V and 6 bases for J; bases not matched to a gene: 7. CDR1 is MGHRA, CDR2 YSYEKL, per germline. In DNA form, the CDR3 reads TGCGCCAGCAGACAAATCGGACAGGGTAATTCACCCCTCCACTTT. It codes for CASRQIGQGNSPLHF.

This chain links TRBV6-2 or TRBV6-3 with TRBJ1-1, with a tentative D call TRBD1 (5 bases). Per germline, CDR1 MNHEY and CDR2 SVGEGT. This CDR3 spans 15 amino acids. The V end lost 0 bases, the J end lost 5 bases, and 13 bases lay between the germline ends. CDR3 DNA: TGTGCCAGCAGTTACTCGAATTATGGGGGTACTGAAGCTTTCTTT. It is translated as CASSYSNYGGTEAFF.

V and J are TRBV3-1 and TRBJ2-5, with 12 nucleotides matching TRBD2. Trimming at V came to 5 bases and at J to 5 bases, leaving 9 bases not matched to a gene. This CDR3 comprises 16 residues. Germline loops: CDR1 LGHDT, CDR2 YNNKEL (reference sequence). The chain's CDR3 is CASSAPGLAGYETQYF. As DNA, the CDR3 is TGTGCCAGCAGCGCCCCGGGACTAGCGGGTTATGAGACCCAGTACTTC.

This clonotype was counted between two and nine times. The V and J genes are TRBV7-6 and TRBJ2-7; 8 bases line up with TRBD1. CDR1 is SGHVS, CDR2 FNYEAQ, per germline. This CDR3 spans 13 amino acids. V gave up 5 bases and J gave up 5 bases; unmatched junction bases: 5. This chain's CDR3 is CASSEDRGDEQYF. In DNA, the CDR3 is TGTGCCAGCAGCGAAGACAGGGGAGACGAGCAGTACTTC.

This clonotype has ten or more counts. J is TRBJ1-5 and V is TRBV2; TRBD1 matches 9 bases. The CDR3 length is 14 residues. The junction had 9 bases not matched to a gene; V was cut back by 10 bases and J by 5 bases. From germline, CDR1 is SNHLY and CDR2 FYNNEI. CDR3 nucleotide sequence: TGTGCCACCGAGGCCACAGGGGGCGATCAGCCCCAGCATTTT. Translated, it gives CATEATGGDQPQHF.

This clonotype was counted ten times or more. The rearrangement uses TRBV20-1 and TRBJ1-3; no clear D. CDR1 and CDR2 (germline): DFQATT, SNEGSKA (reference sequence). Trimming removed 4 bases at V and 0 bases at J, with 13 bases between. The CDR3 consists of 15 residues. The CDR3 protein is CSATWGTYSGNTIYF. The CDR3 DNA is TGCAGTGCTACTTGGGGTACCTACTCTGGAAACACCATATATTTT.

This clonotype was picked up a small number of times. The rearrangement links TRBV9 to TRBJ2-3; no reliable D call. With 0 bases removed from V and 0 bases from J, the gap between germline ends came to 5 bases. CDR1 is SGDLS, CDR2 YYNGEE, per germline. The CDR3 is 14 residues long. CDR3: CASSVGFSTDTQYF. CDR3 in DNA: TGTGCCAGCAGCGTAGGGTTCAGCACAGATACGCAGTATTTT.

This clonotype has a handful of counts. One end of the junction fails to match germline, which may point to a read error. The chain links TRBV7-2 to TRBJ2-5; perhaps D is TRBD1 or TRBD2 (5 bases each). Germline CDR1 reads SGHTA; CDR2 reads FQGNSA. The CDR3 contains 14 residues. The DNA of the CDR3 is TGTGCCAGCAGCCCGGCGGGCTGGGATGGGACCAAGTACTTC. Translated, it gives CASSPAGWDGTKYF.

This sequence joins TRBV12-3 or TRBV12-4 and TRBJ2-7, with TRBD1 identical over 7 bases. The CDR3 covers 14 residues. V dropped 5 bases and J dropped 6; count of bases not matched to a gene: 10. CDR3 sequence: CASSPTGSTGEQYF. Written as DNA, the CDR3 is TGTGCCAGCAGTCCGACAGGGTCCACTGGCGAGCAGTACTTC.

This clonotype has at least ten counts. The chain links TRBV14 to TRBJ1-2, with D unclear. This CDR3 is 13 amino acids long. V gave up 1 base and J gave up 2 bases, with 5 bases separating them. Looked up from germline, CDR1 is SGHDN and CDR2 is FVKESK. CDR3 amino acids: CASSQGANYGYTF. In nucleotides, the CDR3 is TGTGCCAGCAGCCAAGGCGCGAACTATGGCTACACCTTC.

This clonotype was seen ten or more times. The chain is built from TRBV4-1 and TRBJ2-1; the D call may be TRBD1 or TRBD2 (6 bases each). Germline assignment: CDR1 MGHRA and CDR2 YSYEKL. V lost 3 bases and J 5 bases, leaving 14 bases between the germline ends. CDR3 size: 15 residues. The DNA for the CDR3 is TGCGCCAGCAGCCAGGGACTCGGGGGCCACAATGAGCAGTTCTTC. Translation gives CASSQGLGGHNEQFF.

The sample holds many counts of this clonotype. The chain employs TRBV7-3 and TRBJ2-3; D remains ambiguous. The CDR3 is 11 residues long. The germline V gene encodes CDR1 SGHTA and CDR2 FQGTGA. V lost 4 bases and J lost 5, with 4 bases in between. This chain's CDR3 is CASSSRDTQYF. CDR3 nucleotides: TGTGCCAGCAGCTCCAGAGATACGCAGTATTTT.

This clonotype came up many times. V usage is TRBV12-3 or TRBV12-4 and J usage is TRBJ2-7; 7 nucleotides match TRBD1. The ends lost 3 bases at V and 3 bases at J; junction bases unmatched: 2. This CDR3 contains 13 residues. Written as DNA, the CDR3 is TGTGCCAGCAGTTTCGCAGGGGGCTACGAGCAGTACTTC. Amino acids: CASSFAGGYEQYF.

There are a few counts of this clonotype. This chain connects TRBV11-2 to TRBJ1-2; perhaps TRBD1 as D (6 bases). Germline V gene lookup returns CDR1 SGHAT and CDR2 FQNNGV. This CDR3 is 14 amino acids long. The ends were cut back, 1 base at V and 4 bases at J, with 10 bases in the middle. The DNA of the CDR3 is TGTGCCAGCAGCTTAGGGTCCAGGGGCTATGGCTACACCTTC. It is translated as CASSLGSRGYGYTF. Full variable domain (remainder filled in from reference TRBV11-2 and TRBJ1-2): EAGVAQSPRYKIIEKRQSVAFWCNPISGHATLYWYQQILGQGPKLLIQFQNNGVVDDSQLPKDRFSAERLKGVDSTLKIQPAKLEDSAVYLCASSLGSRGYGYTFGSGTRLTVV.

V is TRBV12-3 or TRBV12-4 and J is TRBJ1-1; tentative D call: TRBD1 (6 bases). Trimming took off 6 bases at V and 6 bases at J, with 14 bases between the two ends. The CDR3 sequence is 13 residues long. The chain's CDR3 is CASRSGADPEAFF. In DNA form, the CDR3 reads TGTGCCAGCAGGTCAGGGGCGGACCCTGAAGCTTTCTTT.

The chain joins TRBV28 to TRBJ2-7, with 8 bases matching TRBD1. This CDR3 comprises 15 residues. Germline CDR1 and CDR2: MDHEN and SYDVKM. V lost 4 bases to trimming and J lost 2 bases; unmatched junction nucleotides: 7. As DNA, the CDR3 is TGTGCCAGCAGTTCCGGACAGGGTGGCCCCTACGAGCAGTACGTC. The encoded protein is CASSSGQGGPYEQYV.

V gene TRBV29-1 combines with J gene TRBJ2-1; possibly TRBD2 for D (5 bases). CDR1 and CDR2 (germline): SQVTM, ANQGSEA. The V gene lost 4 bases and the J gene lost 3 bases, with 7 bases spanning the gap. The CDR3 sequence is 12 residues long. CDR3 region: CSVAGSYNEQFF. Here the CDR3 DNA reads TGCAGCGTTGCTGGGAGCTACAATGAGCAGTTCTTC.

A single count supports this clonotype. The J gene is TRBJ1-6, the V gene TRBV19; 7 bases map to TRBD1. The V and J ends lost 7 bases and 7 bases, in that order; junction bases with no gene match: 7. The CDR3 has 14 amino acids. Germline V lookup: CDR1 LNHDA, CDR2 SQIVND (reference sequence). The CDR3 DNA follows: TGTGCCAGTAACAGGGGACAGAAAAATTCACCCCTCCACTTT. Its protein is CASNRGQKNSPLHF.

The chain combines TRBV7-3 with TRBJ2-1, with TRBD2 matching 10 bases. Germline V gene data show CDR1 as SGHTA and CDR2 as FQGTGA. The CDR3 is 15 amino acids. J was trimmed by 8 bases and V by 2 bases; bases with no gene match: 6. Here the CDR3 reads CASSLQAGGRDEQFF. CDR3 sequence (DNA): TGTGCCAGCAGCTTACAAGCGGGGGGGCGGGATGAGCAGTTCTTC. Looking up the rest from reference TRBV7-3 and TRBJ2-1 gives the full variable domain: GAGVSQTPSNKVTEKGKYVELRCDPISGHTALYWYRQSLGQGPEFLIYFQGTGAADDSGLPNDRFFAVRPEGSVSTLKIQRTERGDSAVYLCASSLQAGGRDEQFFGPGTRLTVL.

The chain has TRBV5-1 and TRBJ2-2, with D perhaps matching TRBD2 (6 bases). The length of the CDR3 is 16 residues. V was cut by 0 bases and J by 4 bases, with 13 bases left in between. Germline-derived CDR1 and CDR2 are SGHRS and YFSETQ. CDR3 in DNA: TGCGCCAGCAGCTTGGGCGCCGGGACTGTCACCGGGGAGCTGTTTTTT. Translated, it gives CASSLGAGTVTGELFF.

The J gene is TRBJ1-1, the V gene TRBV5-1; D ambiguous. The germline V and J ends were trimmed by 4 bases and 5 bases, with 18 bases remaining between them. CDR1 is SGHRS, CDR2 YFSETQ, per germline. This CDR3 comprises 15 residues. CDR3 loop: CASSPRILSGTEAFF. The CDR3 DNA is TGCGCCAGCAGCCCGCGGATACTCAGCGGTACTGAAGCTTTCTTT. The full variable domain, with the rest looked up from reference TRBV5-1 and TRBJ1-1, is KAGVTQTPRYLIKTRGQQVTLSCSPISGHRSVSWYQQTPGQGLQFLFEYFSETQRNKGNFPGRFSGRQFSNSRSEMNVSTLELGDSALYLCASSPRILSGTEAFFGQGTRLTVV.

This clonotype was counted between two and nine times. The chain recombines TRBV7-2 with TRBJ2-1, with unresolved D. V shed 7 bases and J shed 9 bases, with 10 bases lying between them. The length of the CDR3 is 11 residues. In germline, CDR1 is SGHTA, CDR2 FQGNSA. This CDR3 reads CASTLSGEQFF. The CDR3 bases are TGTGCCAGCACTCTCTCGGGTGAGCAGTTCTTC.

This clonotype has only a few counts. The chain is built from TRBV27 and TRBJ2-3; D not certain. CDR1 MNHEY and CDR2 SMNVEV come from the germline V gene (reference sequence). This CDR3 spans 16 amino acids. V was shortened by 3 bases and J by 1 base, with 14 bases between the two germline ends. CDR3 coding DNA: TGTGCCAGCAGTTTCCAGGTTTACCGGGGCACAGATACGCAGTATTTT. This sequence encodes CASSFQVYRGTDTQYF.

The V call is TRBV9, the J call TRBJ1-5; D may be TRBD1 (5 bases). Trimming took 4 bases from V and 7 from J, leaving 12 bases between them. The germline CDR1 and CDR2 sequences are SGDLS and YYNGEE. This CDR3 is built from 13 residues. The CDR3 protein is CASSNGGGQPQHF. The DNA of the CDR3 is TGTGCCAGCAGCAACGGTGGGGGGCAGCCCCAGCATTTT. The whole variable domain, remainder taken from reference TRBV9 and TRBJ1-5, is DSGVTQTPKHLITATGQRVTLRCSPRSGDLSVYWYQQSLDQGLQFLIQYYNGEERAKGNILERFSAQQFPDLHSELNLSSLELGDSALYFCASSNGGGQPQHFGDGTRLSIL.